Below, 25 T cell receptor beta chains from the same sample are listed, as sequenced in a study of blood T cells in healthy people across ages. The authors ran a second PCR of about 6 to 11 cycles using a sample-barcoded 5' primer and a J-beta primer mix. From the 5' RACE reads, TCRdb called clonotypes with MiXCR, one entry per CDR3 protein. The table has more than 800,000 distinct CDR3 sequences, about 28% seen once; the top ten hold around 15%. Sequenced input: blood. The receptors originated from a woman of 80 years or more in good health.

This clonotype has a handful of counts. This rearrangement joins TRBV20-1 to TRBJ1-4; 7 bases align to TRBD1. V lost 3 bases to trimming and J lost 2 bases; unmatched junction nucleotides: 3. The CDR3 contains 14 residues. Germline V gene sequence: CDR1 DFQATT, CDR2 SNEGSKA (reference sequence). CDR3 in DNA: TGCAGTGCTAGGACGACAGGGACTAATGAAAAACTGTTTTTT. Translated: CSARTTGTNEKLFF.

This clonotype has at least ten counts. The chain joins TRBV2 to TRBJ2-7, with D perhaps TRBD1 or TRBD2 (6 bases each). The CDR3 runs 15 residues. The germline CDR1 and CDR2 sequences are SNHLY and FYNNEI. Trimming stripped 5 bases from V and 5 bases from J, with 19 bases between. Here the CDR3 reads CASSLQEGGSNEQYF. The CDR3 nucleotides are TGTGCCAGCAGTCTCCAGGAGGGGGGTAGCAACGAGCAGTACTTC.

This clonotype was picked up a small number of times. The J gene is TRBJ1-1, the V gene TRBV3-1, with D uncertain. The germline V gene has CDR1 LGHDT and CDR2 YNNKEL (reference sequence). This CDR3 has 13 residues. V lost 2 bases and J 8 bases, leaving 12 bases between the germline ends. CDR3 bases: TGTGCCAGCAGCCAAAGTAAGGCGTCGGAAGCTTTCTTT. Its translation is CASSQSKASEAFF.

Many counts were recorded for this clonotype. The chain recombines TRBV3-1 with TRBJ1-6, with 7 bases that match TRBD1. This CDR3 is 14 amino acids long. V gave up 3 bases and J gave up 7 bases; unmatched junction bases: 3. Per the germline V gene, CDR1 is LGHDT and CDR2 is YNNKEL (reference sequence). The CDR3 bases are TGTGCCAGCAGCCACGGGACAGAGAATTCACCCCTCCACTTT. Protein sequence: CASSHGTENSPLHF.

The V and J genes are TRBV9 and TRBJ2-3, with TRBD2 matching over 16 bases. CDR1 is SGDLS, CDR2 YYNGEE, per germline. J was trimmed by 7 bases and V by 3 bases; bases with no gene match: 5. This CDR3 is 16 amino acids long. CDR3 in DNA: TGTGCCAGCAGCGGGGGACTAGCGGGGGGGGTGAATACGCAGTATTTT. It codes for CASSGGLAGGVNTQYF.

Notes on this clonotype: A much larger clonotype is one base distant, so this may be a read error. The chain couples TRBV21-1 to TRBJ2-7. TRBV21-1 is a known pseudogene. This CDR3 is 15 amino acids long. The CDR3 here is CASSKGESRKNEQYF. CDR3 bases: TGTGCCAGCAGCAAAGGTGAGAGTAGGAAGAACGAGCAGTACTTC.

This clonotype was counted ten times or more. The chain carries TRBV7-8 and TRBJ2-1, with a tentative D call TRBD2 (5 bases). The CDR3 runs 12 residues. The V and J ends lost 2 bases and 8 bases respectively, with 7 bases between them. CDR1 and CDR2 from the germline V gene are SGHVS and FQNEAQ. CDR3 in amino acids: CASSLWTDEQFF. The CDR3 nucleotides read TGTGCCAGCAGCTTATGGACTGATGAGCAGTTCTTC.

The CDR3 reads CASSESLGVKGYTF. DNA for the CDR3: TGTGCCAGCAGCGAGTCTCTCGGGGTGAAGGGCTACACCTTC. J is TRBJ1-2 and V is TRBV9; no reliable D call. The CDR3 has 14 amino acids. Trimming stripped 3 bases from V and 8 bases from J, with 17 bases between. CDR1 and CDR2 (germline): SGDLS, YYNGEE.

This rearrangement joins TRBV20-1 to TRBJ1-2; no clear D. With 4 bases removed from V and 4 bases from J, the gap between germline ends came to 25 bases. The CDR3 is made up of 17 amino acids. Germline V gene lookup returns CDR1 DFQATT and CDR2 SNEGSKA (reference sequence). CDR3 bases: TGCAGTGCTAAGGATGTCCATAAGGCTCCTGATCTCTATGGCTACACCTTC. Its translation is CSAKDVHKAPDLYGYTF.

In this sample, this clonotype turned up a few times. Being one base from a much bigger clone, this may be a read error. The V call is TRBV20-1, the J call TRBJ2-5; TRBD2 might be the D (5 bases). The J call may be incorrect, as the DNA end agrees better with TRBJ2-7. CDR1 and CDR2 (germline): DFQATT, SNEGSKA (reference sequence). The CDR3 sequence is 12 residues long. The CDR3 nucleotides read TGCAGTGCTAGGTCCCGGGGTAGCGAGCAGTACTTC. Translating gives CSARSRGSEQYF.

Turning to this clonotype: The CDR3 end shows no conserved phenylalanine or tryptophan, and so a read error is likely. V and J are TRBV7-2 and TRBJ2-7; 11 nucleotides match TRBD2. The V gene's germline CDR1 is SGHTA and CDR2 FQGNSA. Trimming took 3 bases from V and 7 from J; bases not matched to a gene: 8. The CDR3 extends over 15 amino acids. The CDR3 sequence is CASSLGLAASNEQYS. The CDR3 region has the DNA TGTGCCAGCAGCTTGGGACTAGCGGCCTCGAATGAGCAGTACTCC.

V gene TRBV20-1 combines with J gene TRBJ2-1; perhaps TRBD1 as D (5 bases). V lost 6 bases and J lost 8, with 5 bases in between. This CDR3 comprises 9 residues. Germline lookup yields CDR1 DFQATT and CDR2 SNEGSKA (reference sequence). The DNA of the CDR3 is TGCAGTGCGGGGCATGAGCAGTTCTTC. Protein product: CSAGHEQFF.

In nucleotides, the CDR3 is TGTGCCAGCAGCCTTGAGATTTATGGCTACACCTTC. Amino acid sequence: CASSLEIYGYTF. This chain uses TRBV5-4 with TRBJ1-2; D gene unclear. This CDR3 has 12 amino acids. Germline V gives CDR1 SGHNT, CDR2 YYREEE (reference sequence). The V end was cut by 4 bases, the J end by 5 bases, with 9 bases between.

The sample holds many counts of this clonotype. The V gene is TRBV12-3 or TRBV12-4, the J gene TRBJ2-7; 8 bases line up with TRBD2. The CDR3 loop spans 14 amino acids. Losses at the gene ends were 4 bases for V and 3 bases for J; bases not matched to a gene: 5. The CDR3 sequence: CASSSGGGFYEQYF. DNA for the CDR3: TGTGCCAGCAGTTCCGGGGGGGGGTTCTACGAGCAGTACTTC.

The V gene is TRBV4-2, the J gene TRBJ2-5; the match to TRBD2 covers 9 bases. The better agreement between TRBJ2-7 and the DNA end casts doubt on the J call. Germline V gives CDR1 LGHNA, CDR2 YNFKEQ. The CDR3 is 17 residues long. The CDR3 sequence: CASSQDPQLAGQYEQYF. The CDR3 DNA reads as TGTGCCAGCAGCCAAGATCCTCAGCTAGCGGGACAGTACGAGCAGTACTTC.

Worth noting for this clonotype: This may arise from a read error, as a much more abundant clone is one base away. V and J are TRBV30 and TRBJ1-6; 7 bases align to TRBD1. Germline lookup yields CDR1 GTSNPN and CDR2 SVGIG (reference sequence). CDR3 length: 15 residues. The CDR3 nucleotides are TGTGCCTGGAGTAGACAGGGCGTCGGGGGTTCACCCCCCCACTTT. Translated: CAWSRQGVGGSPPHF.

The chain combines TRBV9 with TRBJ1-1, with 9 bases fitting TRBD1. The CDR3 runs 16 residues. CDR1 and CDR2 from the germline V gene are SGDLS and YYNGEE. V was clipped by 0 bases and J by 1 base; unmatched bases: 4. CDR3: CASSVGTGDQNTEAFF. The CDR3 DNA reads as TGTGCCAGCAGCGTAGGGACAGGGGACCAGAACACTGAAGCTTTCTTT.

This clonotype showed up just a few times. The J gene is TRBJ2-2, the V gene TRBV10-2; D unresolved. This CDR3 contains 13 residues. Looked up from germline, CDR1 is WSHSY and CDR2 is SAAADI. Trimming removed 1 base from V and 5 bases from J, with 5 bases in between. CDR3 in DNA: TGCGCCAGCAGTGAGTGGCATACCGGGGAGCTGTTTTTT. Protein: CASSEWHTGELFF.

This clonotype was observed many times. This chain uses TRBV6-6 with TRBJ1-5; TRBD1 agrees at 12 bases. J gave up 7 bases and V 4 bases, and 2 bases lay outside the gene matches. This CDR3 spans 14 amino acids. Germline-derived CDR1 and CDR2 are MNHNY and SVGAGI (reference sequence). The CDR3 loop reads CASSWDRGRQPQHF. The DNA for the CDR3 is TGTGCCAGCAGTTGGGACAGGGGGCGGCAGCCCCAGCATTTT.

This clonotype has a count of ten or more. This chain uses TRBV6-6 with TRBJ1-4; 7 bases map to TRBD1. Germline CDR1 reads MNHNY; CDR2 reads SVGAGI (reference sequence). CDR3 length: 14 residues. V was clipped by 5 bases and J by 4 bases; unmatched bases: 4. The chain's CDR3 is CASSLRGVNEKLFF. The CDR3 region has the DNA TGTGCCAGCAGTCTCAGGGGGGTTAATGAAAAACTGTTTTTT.

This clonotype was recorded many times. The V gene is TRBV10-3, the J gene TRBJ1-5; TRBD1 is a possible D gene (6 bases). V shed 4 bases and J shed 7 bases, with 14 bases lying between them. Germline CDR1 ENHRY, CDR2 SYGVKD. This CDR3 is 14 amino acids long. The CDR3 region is CAISAGGQRQPQHF. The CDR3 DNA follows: TGTGCCATCAGTGCTGGGGGGCAAAGGCAGCCCCAGCATTTT.

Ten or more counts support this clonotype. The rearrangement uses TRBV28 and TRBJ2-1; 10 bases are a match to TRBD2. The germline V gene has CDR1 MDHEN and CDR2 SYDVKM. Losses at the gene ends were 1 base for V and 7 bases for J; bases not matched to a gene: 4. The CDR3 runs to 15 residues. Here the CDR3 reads CASSLSSGGRNEQFF. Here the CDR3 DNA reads TGTGCCAGCAGTTTATCTAGCGGGGGACGAAATGAGCAGTTCTTC.

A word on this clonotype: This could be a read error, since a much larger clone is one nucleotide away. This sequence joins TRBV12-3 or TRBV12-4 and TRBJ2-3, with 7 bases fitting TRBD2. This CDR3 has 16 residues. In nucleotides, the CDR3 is TGTGCCAGCAGAACCGGGACTACAACTAGCACAGATGCGCAGTATTTT. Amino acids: CASRTGTTTSTDAQYF.

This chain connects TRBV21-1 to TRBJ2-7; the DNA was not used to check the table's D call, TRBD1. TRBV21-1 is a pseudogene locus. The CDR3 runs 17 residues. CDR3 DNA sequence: TGTGCCAGCTCCATAGTAGACCGGGACAGACCCTCGAGGGAGCAGTACTTC. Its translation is CASSIVDRDRPSREQYF.

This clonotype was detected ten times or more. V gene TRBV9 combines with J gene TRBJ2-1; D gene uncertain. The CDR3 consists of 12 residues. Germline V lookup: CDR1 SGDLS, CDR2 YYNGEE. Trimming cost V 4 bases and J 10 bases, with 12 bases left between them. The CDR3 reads CASSPLDGEQFF. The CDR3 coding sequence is TGTGCCAGCAGCCCCTTAGACGGGGAGCAGTTCTTC. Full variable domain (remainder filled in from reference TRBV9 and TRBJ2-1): DSGVTQTPKHLITATGQRVTLRCSPRSGDLSVYWYQQSLDQGLQFLIQYYNGEERAKGNILERFSAQQFPDLHSELNLSSLELGDSALYFCASSPLDGEQFFGPGTRLTVL.